This T cell receptor (beta chain) comes out of a study of Ad26.COV2.S vaccination and SARS-CoV-2 variants. Study context: In the COV1001 trial, the donor was in the Ad26.COV2.S arm. Doses of Ad26.COV2.S were injected into muscle once or twice, 56 days apart.

Treatment defined: about 20 received Ad26.COV2.S at low or high dose, single or two shots; five or six received placebo; per-sample allocation not given. Day 63 following the first vaccine or placebo injection was when the samples were taken. Spike of the Wuhan-strain SARS-CoV-2 was expressed by an Ad26 vector, which formed the vaccine. The CDR3 length is 13 residues. Germline-derived CDR1 and CDR2 are SEHNR and FQNEAQ (reference sequence). Losses at the gene ends were 4 bases for V and 5 bases for J; bases not matched to a gene: 3. Only in-frame clones appear in the TCRdb table, and some are missing; sequencing was by immunoSEQ multiplex PCR. The data show 300,000 to 350,000 clones, with about 86% seen just once and under 2% held by the top ten.

The genes are TRBV7-9 and TRBJ2-7, with 9 bases that match TRBD2. The clonotype comes from a person between 18 and 59 years old who received the Ad26.COV2.S COVID-19 vaccine or a placebo. This sample comprised peripheral blood, obtained in a trial of Ad26.COV2.S vaccine versus placebo. The CDR3 nucleotides are TGTGCCAGCAGCTCGAGACTAGCGGACGAGCAGTACTTC. Translating it yields CASSSRLADEQYF.